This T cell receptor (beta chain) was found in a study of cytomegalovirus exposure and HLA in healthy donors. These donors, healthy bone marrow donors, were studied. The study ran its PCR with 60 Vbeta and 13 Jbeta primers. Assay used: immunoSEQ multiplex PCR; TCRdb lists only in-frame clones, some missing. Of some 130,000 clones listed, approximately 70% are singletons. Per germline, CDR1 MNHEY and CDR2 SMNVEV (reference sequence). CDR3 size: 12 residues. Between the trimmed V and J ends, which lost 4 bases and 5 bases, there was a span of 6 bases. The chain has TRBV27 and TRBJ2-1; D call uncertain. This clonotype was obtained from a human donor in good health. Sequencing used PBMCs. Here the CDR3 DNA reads TGTGCCAGCAGTTACTCGAACAATGAGCAGTTCTTC. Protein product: CASSYSNNEQFF.